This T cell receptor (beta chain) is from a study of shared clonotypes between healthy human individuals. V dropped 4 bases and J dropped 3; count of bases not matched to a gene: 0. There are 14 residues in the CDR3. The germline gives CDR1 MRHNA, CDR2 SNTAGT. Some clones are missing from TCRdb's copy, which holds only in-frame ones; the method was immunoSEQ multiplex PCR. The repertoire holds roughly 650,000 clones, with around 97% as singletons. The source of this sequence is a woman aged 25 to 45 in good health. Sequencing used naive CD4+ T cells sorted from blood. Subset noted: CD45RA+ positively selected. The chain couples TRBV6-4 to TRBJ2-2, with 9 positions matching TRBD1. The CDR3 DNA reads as TGTGCCAGCAGTGGGACAGGGGACACCGGGGAGCTGTTTTTT. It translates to CASSGTGDTGELFF.